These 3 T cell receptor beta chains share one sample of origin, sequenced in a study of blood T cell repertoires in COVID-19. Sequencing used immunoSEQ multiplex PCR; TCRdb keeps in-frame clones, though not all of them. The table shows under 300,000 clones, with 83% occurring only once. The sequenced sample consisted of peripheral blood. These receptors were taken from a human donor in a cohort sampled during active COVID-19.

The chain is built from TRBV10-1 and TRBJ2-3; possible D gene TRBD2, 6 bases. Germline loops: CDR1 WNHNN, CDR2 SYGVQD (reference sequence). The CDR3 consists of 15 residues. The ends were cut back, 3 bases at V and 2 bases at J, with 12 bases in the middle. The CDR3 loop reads CASSERRDDTDTQYF. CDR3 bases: TGCGCCAGCAGTGAAAGGAGGGACGACACAGATACGCAGTATTTT.

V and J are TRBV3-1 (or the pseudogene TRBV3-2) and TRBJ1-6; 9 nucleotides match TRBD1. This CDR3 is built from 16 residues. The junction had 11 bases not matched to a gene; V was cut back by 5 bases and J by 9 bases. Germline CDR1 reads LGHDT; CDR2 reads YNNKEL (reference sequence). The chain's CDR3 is CASSVDPGTGRSPLHF. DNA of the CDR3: TGTGCCAGCAGCGTTGACCCCGGGACAGGGCGTTCACCCCTCCACTTT.

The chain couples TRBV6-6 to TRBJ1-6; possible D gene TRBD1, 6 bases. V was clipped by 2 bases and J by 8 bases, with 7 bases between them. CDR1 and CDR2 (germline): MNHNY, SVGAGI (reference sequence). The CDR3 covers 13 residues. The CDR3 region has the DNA TGTGCCAGCAGTTACAACAGGGATTCACCCCTCCACTTT. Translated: CASSYNRDSPLHF.